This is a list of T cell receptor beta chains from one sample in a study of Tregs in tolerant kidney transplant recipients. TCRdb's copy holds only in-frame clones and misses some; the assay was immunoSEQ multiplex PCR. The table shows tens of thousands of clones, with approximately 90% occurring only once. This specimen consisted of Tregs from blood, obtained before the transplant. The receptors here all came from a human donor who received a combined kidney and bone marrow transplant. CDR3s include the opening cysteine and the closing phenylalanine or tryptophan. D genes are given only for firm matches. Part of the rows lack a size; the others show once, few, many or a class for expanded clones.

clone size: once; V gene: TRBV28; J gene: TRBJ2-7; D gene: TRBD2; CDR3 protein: CAPSVVAGTYEQYF; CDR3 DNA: TGTGCCCCCTCTGTAGTAGCGGGAACCTACGAGCAGTACTTC
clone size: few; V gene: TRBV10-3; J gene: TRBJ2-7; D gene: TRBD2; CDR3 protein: CAISAGLAGTYEQYF; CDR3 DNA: TGTGCCATCAGCGCGGGACTAGCGGGGACCTACGAGCAGTACTTC
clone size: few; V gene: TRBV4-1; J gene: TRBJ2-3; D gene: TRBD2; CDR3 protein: CASSQDPGGVTDTQYF; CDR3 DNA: TGCGCCAGCAGCCAAGATCCGGGAGGGGTAACAGATACGCAGTATTTT
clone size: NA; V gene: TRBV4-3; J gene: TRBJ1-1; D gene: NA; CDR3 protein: CASSQQGSTEAFF; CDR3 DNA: TGCGCCAGCAGCCAGCAGGGGAGCACTGAAGCTTTCTTT
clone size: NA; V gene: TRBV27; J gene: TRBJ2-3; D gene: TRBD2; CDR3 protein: CASSPTPGTSRSTQYF; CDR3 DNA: TGTGCCAGCAGTCCCACCCCCGGGACTAGCCGCTCTACGCAGTATTTT
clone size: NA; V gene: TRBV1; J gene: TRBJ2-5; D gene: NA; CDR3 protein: CTSSLKETQYF; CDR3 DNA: TGCACCAGCAGCCTCAAAGAGACCCAGTACTTC
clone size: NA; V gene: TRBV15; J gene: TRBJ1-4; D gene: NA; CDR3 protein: CATSRVTNEKLFF; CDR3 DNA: TGTGCCACCAGCAGGGTAACTAATGAAAAACTGTTTTTT
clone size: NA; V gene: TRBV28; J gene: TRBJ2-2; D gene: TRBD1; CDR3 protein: CASSSQGATGEPFF; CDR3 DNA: TGTGCCAGCAGTTCCCAGGGGGCTACCGGGGAGCCGTTTTTT
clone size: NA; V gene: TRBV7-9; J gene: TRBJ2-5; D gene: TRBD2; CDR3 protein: CASTLGLARETQYF; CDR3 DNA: TGTGCCAGCACCCTGGGACTAGCGCGAGAGACCCAGTACTTC
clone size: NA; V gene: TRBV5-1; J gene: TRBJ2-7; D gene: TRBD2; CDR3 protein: CASSYTSGSYEQYF; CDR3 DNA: TGCGCCAGCAGCTACACTAGCGGGAGTTACGAGCAGTACTTC
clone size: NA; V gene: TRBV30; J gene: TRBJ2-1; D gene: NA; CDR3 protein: CAWMSPYNEQFF; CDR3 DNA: TGTGCCTGGATGTCGCCCTACAATGAGCAGTTCTTC
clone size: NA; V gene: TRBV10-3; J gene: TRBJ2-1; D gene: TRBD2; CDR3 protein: CAIRGDSGYNNEQFF; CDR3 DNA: TGTGCCATCCGTGGGGATAGCGGGTATAACAATGAGCAGTTCTTC
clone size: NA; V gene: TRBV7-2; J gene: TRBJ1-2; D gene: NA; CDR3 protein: CASSLLSAAPGYTF; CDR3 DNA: TGTGCCAGCAGCTTACTGTCGGCCGCTCCCGGCTACACCTTC
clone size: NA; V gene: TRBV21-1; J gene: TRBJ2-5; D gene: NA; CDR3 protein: CASSKGASGTQETQYF; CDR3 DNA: TGTGCCAGCAGCAAAGGGGCTAGCGGGACACAAGAGACCCAGTACTTC
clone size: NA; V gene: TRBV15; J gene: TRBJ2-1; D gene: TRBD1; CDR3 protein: CATSRGGTAASNEQFF; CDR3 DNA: TGTGCCACCAGCAGAGGAGGGACAGCGGCATCCAATGAGCAGTTCTTC
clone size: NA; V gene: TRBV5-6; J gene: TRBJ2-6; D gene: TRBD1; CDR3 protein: CASSWTGGNSGANVLTF; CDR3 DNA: TGTGCCAGCAGCTGGACAGGGGGTAACTCTGGGGCCAACGTCCTGACTTTC
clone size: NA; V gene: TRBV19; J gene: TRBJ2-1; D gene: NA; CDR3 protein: CASSPLLGLIYNEQFF; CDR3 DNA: TGTGCCAGTAGTCCCCTCCTGGGCTTGATTTACAATGAGCAGTTCTTC
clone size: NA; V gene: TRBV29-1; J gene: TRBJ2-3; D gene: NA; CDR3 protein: CSSGHFSTDTQYF; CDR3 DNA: TGCAGCTCGGGACACTTCAGCACAGATACGCAGTATTTT
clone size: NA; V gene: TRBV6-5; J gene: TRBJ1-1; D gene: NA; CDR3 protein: CASSETDGYTEAFF; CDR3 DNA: TGTGCCAGCAGCGAAACGGACGGTTACACTGAAGCTTTCTTT
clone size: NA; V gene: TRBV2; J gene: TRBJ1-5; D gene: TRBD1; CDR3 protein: CASNDGTDSNQPQHF; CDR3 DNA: TGTGCCAGCAACGATGGGACAGATAGCAATCAGCCCCAGCATTTT
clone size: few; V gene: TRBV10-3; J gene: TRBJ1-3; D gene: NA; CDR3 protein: CAISSGSGNTIYF; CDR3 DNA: TGTGCCATATCATCTGGCTCTGGAAACACCATATATTTT
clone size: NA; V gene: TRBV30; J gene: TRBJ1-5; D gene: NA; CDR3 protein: CACIELYQPQHF; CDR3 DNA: TGTGCCTGTATTGAATTGTATCAGCCCCAGCATTTT
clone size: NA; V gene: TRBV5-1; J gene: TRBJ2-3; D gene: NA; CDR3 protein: CASSLGESDTQYF; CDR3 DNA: TGCGCCAGCAGCTTGGGGGAATCAGATACGCAGTATTTT
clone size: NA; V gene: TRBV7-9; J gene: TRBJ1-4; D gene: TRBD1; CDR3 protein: CASSLATGATNEKLFF; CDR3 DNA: TGTGCCAGCAGCTTAGCCACAGGGGCAACTAATGAAAAACTGTTTTTT
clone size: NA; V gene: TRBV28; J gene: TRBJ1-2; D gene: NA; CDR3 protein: CASRSTDYGYTF; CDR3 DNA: TGTGCCAGCAGATCCACCGACTATGGCTACACCTTC
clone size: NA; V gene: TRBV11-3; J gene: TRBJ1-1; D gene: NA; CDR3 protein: CASSLQGNTEAFF; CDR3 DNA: TGTGCCAGCAGCTTACAGGGGAACACTGAAGCTTTCTTT
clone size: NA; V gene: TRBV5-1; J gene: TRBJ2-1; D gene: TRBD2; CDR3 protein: CASSLAGVVYNEQFF; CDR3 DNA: TGCGCCAGCAGCTTAGCGGGAGTGGTGTACAATGAGCAGTTCTTC
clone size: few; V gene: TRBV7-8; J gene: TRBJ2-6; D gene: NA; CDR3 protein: CASSFRLGLPGANVLTF; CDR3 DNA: TGTGCCAGCAGCTTTAGGTTGGGGCTACCTGGGGCCAACGTCCTGACTTTC
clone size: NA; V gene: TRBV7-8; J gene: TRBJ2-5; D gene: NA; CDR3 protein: CASSLDKQETQYF; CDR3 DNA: TGTGCCAGCAGCTTAGACAAACAAGAGACCCAGTACTTC
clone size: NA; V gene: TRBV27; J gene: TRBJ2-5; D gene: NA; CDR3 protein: CASSLGLPGVKTQYF; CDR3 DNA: TGTGCCAGCAGTTTAGGTCTCCCAGGGGTAAAGACCCAGTACTTC
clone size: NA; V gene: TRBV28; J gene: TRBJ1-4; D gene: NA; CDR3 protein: CASSSVATNEKLFF; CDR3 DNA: TGTGCCAGCAGTTCAGTCGCAACTAATGAAAAACTGTTTTTT
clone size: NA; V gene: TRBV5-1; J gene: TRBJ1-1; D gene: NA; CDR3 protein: CASSFSRLNTEAFF; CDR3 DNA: TGCGCCAGCAGCTTTTCCAGGTTGAACACTGAAGCTTTCTTT
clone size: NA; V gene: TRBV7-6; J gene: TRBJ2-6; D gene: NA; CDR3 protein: CASSLEDSGANVLTF; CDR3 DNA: TGTGCCAGCAGCTTAGAAGATTCCGGGGCCAACGTCCTGACTTTC
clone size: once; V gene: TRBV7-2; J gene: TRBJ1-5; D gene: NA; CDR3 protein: CASSLIRGRGLANQPQHF; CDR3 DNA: TGTGCCAGCAGCTTAATAAGGGGTCGGGGGTTGGCGAATCAGCCCCAGCATTTT
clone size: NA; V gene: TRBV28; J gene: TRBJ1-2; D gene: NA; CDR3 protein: CASADGRLGNYGYTF; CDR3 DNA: TGTGCCAGCGCTGACGGTCGACTGGGTAACTATGGCTACACCTTC